These T cell receptor beta chains were read from a single sample in a study of blood T cell repertoires in COVID-19. TCRdb keeps only in-frame clones here, not all; method: immunoSEQ multiplex PCR. The sample consists of over 120,000 clones, 85% to 90% of them appearing once. Sequencing input: peripheral blood. The receptor set was obtained from a woman between 45 and 65 years old with active or convalescent COVID-19. Each CDR3 is given with its conserved first and last residue. Fields, in order: D gene, clone size, J gene, V gene, CDR3 DNA, CDR3 protein. A D gene is named only where the DNA matches it firmly. A clone size is listed for some rows: how often the clone was seen (once, few, many), or a class if it is expanded.

d_call: TRBD2; clone_size: NA; j_call: TRBJ2-5; v_call: TRBV19; cdr3_nt: TGTGCCAGTAGTATACCGCTCCGGGGACTAGCGGGAGCGGAGACCCAGTACTTC; cdr3_aa: CASSIPLRGLAGAETQYF
d_call: TRBD1; clone_size: NA; j_call: TRBJ1-5; v_call: TRBV6-2/TRBV6-3; cdr3_nt: TGTGCCAGCAGTTACCGGACAGGAGGTCAGCCCCAGCATTTT; cdr3_aa: CASSYRTGGQPQHF
d_call: NA; clone_size: NA; j_call: TRBJ2-6; v_call: TRBV21-1; cdr3_nt: TGTGCCAGCAGCAAAGCGCGAAATTTACCGCTCTCTGGGGCCAACGTCCTGACTTTC; cdr3_aa: CASSKARNLPLSGANVLTF
d_call: TRBD1; clone_size: NA; j_call: TRBJ1-2; v_call: TRBV5-1; cdr3_nt: TGCGCCAGCAGCACGGGACAGGGGGGCTATGGCTACACCTTC; cdr3_aa: CASSTGQGGYGYTF
d_call: NA; clone_size: NA; j_call: TRBJ2-1; v_call: TRBV7-9; cdr3_nt: TGTGCCAGCAGCTTAGAACAGGCCCTAAATGAGCAGTTCTTC; cdr3_aa: CASSLEQALNEQFF
d_call: NA; clone_size: NA; j_call: TRBJ1-6; v_call: TRBV3-1/TRBV3-2; cdr3_nt: TGTGCCAGCAGCCAAGGCCTCCGGGTGGGTTTGGCCCTCCACTTT; cdr3_aa: CASSQGLRVGLALHF
d_call: TRBD1; clone_size: NA; j_call: TRBJ1-2; v_call: TRBV2; cdr3_nt: TGTGCCAGCAGTGGAAGGGGGACAGGGGGTGGCTACACCTTC; cdr3_aa: CASSGRGTGGGYTF
d_call: NA; clone_size: once; j_call: TRBJ2-4; v_call: TRBV6-6; cdr3_nt: TGTGCCAGCAGTTTAGCTGTAGTTCAGTACTTC; cdr3_aa: CASSLAVVQYF
d_call: NA; clone_size: once; j_call: TRBJ2-2; v_call: TRBV27; cdr3_nt: TGTGCCAGCAGTTTACTGAACACCGGGGAGCTGTTTTTT; cdr3_aa: CASSLLNTGELFF
d_call: TRBD2; clone_size: NA; j_call: TRBJ2-3; v_call: TRBV14; cdr3_nt: TGTGCCAGCAGCCAAGGAAGGGCTAGCGGTACAGATACGCAGTATTTT; cdr3_aa: CASSQGRASGTDTQYF
d_call: TRBD1; clone_size: NA; j_call: TRBJ1-1; v_call: TRBV7-3; cdr3_nt: TGTGCCAGCAGGGCGACAGGGTGGGGCACTGAAGCTTTCTTT; cdr3_aa: CASRATGWGTEAFF
d_call: NA; clone_size: NA; j_call: TRBJ1-4; v_call: TRBV3-1/TRBV3-2; cdr3_nt: TGTGCCAGCAGCCAAGGCGACAGCGAAAAACTGTTTTTT; cdr3_aa: CASSQGDSEKLFF
d_call: TRBD2; clone_size: NA; j_call: TRBJ2-7; v_call: TRBV10-1; cdr3_nt: TGCGCCAGCAGTGTCGAGCGGAGGACTAGCGGGATTAGTGAGTACTTC; cdr3_aa: CASSVERRTSGISEYF
d_call: TRBD1; clone_size: NA; j_call: TRBJ1-1; v_call: TRBV7-2; cdr3_nt: TGTGCCAGCAGCTTGATCCCGGGACAGGGAATTGAAGCTTTCTTT; cdr3_aa: CASSLIPGQGIEAFF
d_call: TRBD1; clone_size: NA; j_call: TRBJ1-2; v_call: TRBV6-5; cdr3_nt: TGTGCCAGCAGTTACCTGACAGGGGCCTATGGCTACACCTTC; cdr3_aa: CASSYLTGAYGYTF
d_call: NA; clone_size: NA; j_call: TRBJ2-5; v_call: TRBV15; cdr3_nt: TGTGCCACCAGCAGAGATACCCGGGAGACCCAGTACTTC; cdr3_aa: CATSRDTRETQYF
d_call: NA; clone_size: few; j_call: TRBJ2-7; v_call: TRBV5-5; cdr3_nt: TGTGCCAGCAGCAGCGTTGCGGGACTTTTCTACGAGCAGTACTTC; cdr3_aa: CASSSVAGLFYEQYF
d_call: NA; clone_size: NA; j_call: TRBJ1-2; v_call: TRBV3-1/TRBV3-2; cdr3_nt: TGTGCCAGCAGCCAATTGGGCAGGGAAGTGGACTATGGCTACACCTTC; cdr3_aa: CASSQLGREVDYGYTF
d_call: TRBD2; clone_size: NA; j_call: TRBJ2-5; v_call: TRBV7-2; cdr3_nt: TGTGCCAGCAGTCAGGGAGGGGCAGAGACCCAGTACTTC; cdr3_aa: CASSQGGAETQYF
d_call: TRBD2; clone_size: NA; j_call: TRBJ2-3; v_call: TRBV5-1; cdr3_nt: TGCGCCAGCAGCTTCCAGGCGGGAGGGAAAGATACGCAGTATTTT; cdr3_aa: CASSFQAGGKDTQYF
d_call: NA; clone_size: NA; j_call: TRBJ1-4; v_call: TRBV4-1; cdr3_nt: TGCGCCAGCAGCCAAGATACGGCAGGTGGAGGAGGAACTAATGAAAAACTGTTTTTT; cdr3_aa: CASSQDTAGGGGTNEKLFF
d_call: TRBD1; clone_size: NA; j_call: TRBJ2-5; v_call: TRBV28; cdr3_nt: TGTGCCAGCAGTCGTGACAGGGGCCAAGAGACCCAGTACTTC; cdr3_aa: CASSRDRGQETQYF
d_call: NA; clone_size: NA; j_call: TRBJ1-3; v_call: TRBV7-9; cdr3_nt: TGTGCCAGCAGCTTATGGGGCTCCTCTGGAAACACCATATATTTT; cdr3_aa: CASSLWGSSGNTIYF
d_call: NA; clone_size: NA; j_call: TRBJ1-1; v_call: TRBV2; cdr3_nt: TGTGCCAGCAGCCCCCGGGTTACTGAAGCTTTCTTT; cdr3_aa: CASSPRVTEAFF
d_call: NA; clone_size: NA; j_call: TRBJ1-2; v_call: TRBV7-9; cdr3_nt: TGTGCCAGCAGCTTCCTAGACAGCTATGGCTACACCTTC; cdr3_aa: CASSFLDSYGYTF
d_call: NA; clone_size: NA; j_call: TRBJ2-3; v_call: TRBV18; cdr3_nt: TGTGCCAGCTCACCACGGACAGTAGGATTTACAGATACGCAGTATTTT; cdr3_aa: CASSPRTVGFTDTQYF
d_call: NA; clone_size: NA; j_call: TRBJ2-7; v_call: TRBV4-2; cdr3_nt: TGTGCCAGCAGCCAAGACTACAGCTACGAGCAGTACTTC; cdr3_aa: CASSQDYSYEQYF
d_call: TRBD2; clone_size: once; j_call: TRBJ2-6; v_call: TRBV18; cdr3_nt: TGTGCCAGCTCACGCCCGACTAGCGGGAGGGCCGGGGCCAACGTCCTGACTTTC; cdr3_aa: CASSRPTSGRAGANVLTF
d_call: NA; clone_size: few; j_call: TRBJ1-2; v_call: TRBV7-2; cdr3_nt: TGTGCCAGCAGCCCACGGTTCGGCTACACCTTC; cdr3_aa: CASSPRFGYTF
d_call: NA; clone_size: NA; j_call: TRBJ1-1; v_call: TRBV18; cdr3_nt: TGTGCCAGCTCACCAACTAGCGAGGGGAGGACTGAAGCTTTCTTT; cdr3_aa: CASSPTSEGRTEAFF
d_call: NA; clone_size: once; j_call: TRBJ2-5; v_call: TRBV18; cdr3_nt: TGTGCCAGCTCACCCGTACTCCGTCAAGAGACCCAGTACTTC; cdr3_aa: CASSPVLRQETQYF
d_call: NA; clone_size: NA; j_call: TRBJ2-3; v_call: TRBV6-6; cdr3_nt: TGTGCCAGCAGTTATGACGGGAGAGATACGCAGTATTTT; cdr3_aa: CASSYDGRDTQYF
d_call: NA; clone_size: NA; j_call: TRBJ1-4; v_call: TRBV19; cdr3_nt: TGTGCCAGTAGTATAGATCTTCGGGGTTCGGAAAAACTGTTTTTT; cdr3_aa: CASSIDLRGSEKLFF
d_call: NA; clone_size: few; j_call: TRBJ2-3; v_call: TRBV6-5; cdr3_nt: TGTGCCAGCAGTTACATAAGGAGCCCAGATACGCAGTATTTT; cdr3_aa: CASSYIRSPDTQYF
d_call: NA; clone_size: NA; j_call: TRBJ1-6; v_call: TRBV6-2/TRBV6-3; cdr3_nt: TGTGCCAGCAGTACCACAGAAAATTCACCCCTCCACTTT; cdr3_aa: CASSTTENSPLHF
d_call: NA; clone_size: few; j_call: TRBJ1-3; v_call: TRBV4-3; cdr3_nt: TGCGCCAGCAGCCAGGCACTCCAGGGGACAGGAAACACCATATATTTT; cdr3_aa: CASSQALQGTGNTIYF
d_call: TRBD2; clone_size: NA; j_call: TRBJ2-3; v_call: TRBV7-9; cdr3_nt: TGTGCCAGCAGCTTGGGACTAGCGGGCGGCTCAGATACGCAGTATTTT; cdr3_aa: CASSLGLAGGSDTQYF
d_call: TRBD1; clone_size: NA; j_call: TRBJ2-1; v_call: TRBV24-1; cdr3_nt: TGTGCCACCAGTGATTTCGGACAGGGAGAAGCCAATGAGCAGTTCTTC; cdr3_aa: CATSDFGQGEANEQFF
d_call: NA; clone_size: NA; j_call: TRBJ1-2; v_call: TRBV30; cdr3_nt: TGTGCCTGGAGTGTGGGCCGGATGGCTCACTATGGCTACACCTTC; cdr3_aa: CAWSVGRMAHYGYTF
d_call: TRBD1; clone_size: few; j_call: TRBJ1-2; v_call: TRBV6-2/TRBV6-3; cdr3_nt: TGTGCCAGCAGTCCCTCCGGGACAGGGGGCGTCTATGGCTACACCTTC; cdr3_aa: CASSPSGTGGVYGYTF
d_call: NA; clone_size: NA; j_call: TRBJ1-2; v_call: TRBV4-1; cdr3_nt: TGCGCCAGCAGCCAAGAGAGCGGGATCTCTAACTATGGCTACACCTTC; cdr3_aa: CASSQESGISNYGYTF
d_call: TRBD2; clone_size: NA; j_call: TRBJ2-2; v_call: TRBV9; cdr3_nt: TGTGCCAGCAGCGCCCGGGAGGGTGTGGACACCGGGGAGCTGTTTTTT; cdr3_aa: CASSAREGVDTGELFF
d_call: TRBD2; clone_size: NA; j_call: TRBJ2-1; v_call: TRBV6-5; cdr3_nt: TGTGCCAGCACCGCAGGGACTAGCTGGTTCTTC; cdr3_aa: CASTAGTSWFF
d_call: NA; clone_size: NA; j_call: TRBJ1-1; v_call: TRBV19; cdr3_nt: TGTGCCAGTAGTATGCAGGGTCTCACTGAAGCTTTCTTT; cdr3_aa: CASSMQGLTEAFF
d_call: NA; clone_size: once; j_call: TRBJ1-1; v_call: TRBV6-5; cdr3_nt: TGTGCCAGCAGTTACTACCCCCCAGGGATAGGAGCTGAAGCTTTCTTT; cdr3_aa: CASSYYPPGIGAEAFF